Following are 25 T cell receptor beta chains from one sample sequenced in a study of response to subunit inactivated influenza vaccine. TCRdb itself ran the RT-PCR reads through MiXCR, one entry per CDR3 protein. The sample shows 800,000 or so distinct CDR3 sequences, around 21% of them seen only once. The sequences come from PBMCs from blood, collected approximately 5 days after vaccination. The receptor set was obtained from a man aged 50 or older who received an inactivated influenza vaccine.

The gene calls are TRBV7-2 and TRBJ2-7, with 10 positions matching TRBD2. Germline lookup yields CDR1 SGHTA and CDR2 FQGNSA. There are 16 residues in the CDR3. With V trimmed by 3 bases and J by 2 bases, 7 bases remained unmatched. The CDR3 sequence is CASSFGVAGGPYEQYF. CDR3 nucleotides: TGTGCCAGCAGCTTTGGGGTAGCGGGAGGACCCTACGAGCAGTACTTC.

This chain links TRBV6-2 or TRBV6-3 with TRBJ2-1; TRBD2 agrees at 15 bases. Germline-derived CDR1 and CDR2 are MNHEY and SVGEGT. Unmatched junction bases numbered 11, after V lost 4 bases and J lost 4 bases. CDR3 length: 19 residues. CDR3 sequence: CASSLMGLAGGSEYNEQFF. The DNA for the CDR3 is TGTGCCAGCAGTTTGATGGGACTAGCGGGGGGATCGGAGTACAATGAGCAGTTCTTC.

This chain links TRBV3-1 with TRBJ2-2, with D perhaps TRBD1 (6 bases). Per germline, CDR1 LGHDT and CDR2 YNNKEL (reference sequence). This CDR3 contains 15 residues. V was trimmed by 0 bases and J by 7 bases, leaving 12 bases between them. The CDR3 is CASSQDSQGFGELFF. The CDR3 region has the DNA TGTGCCAGCAGCCAAGATTCCCAGGGGTTCGGGGAGCTGTTTTTT.

J is TRBJ1-5 and V is TRBV20-1, with D uncertain. Between the trimmed V and J ends, which lost 6 bases and 1 base, there was a span of 13 bases. CDR3 length: 14 residues. CDR1 and CDR2 from the germline V gene are DFQATT and SNEGSKA (reference sequence). The chain's CDR3 is CSAPAPGSNQPQHF. The CDR3 DNA is TGCAGTGCCCCCGCCCCCGGGAGCAATCAGCCCCAGCATTTT.

This clonotype was detected only a few times. V is TRBV7-9 and J is TRBJ2-3, with D possibly matching TRBD1 (6 bases). Per germline, CDR1 SEHNR and CDR2 FQNEAQ (reference sequence). The CDR3 consists of 15 residues. The V end lost 5 bases, the J end lost 5 bases, and 17 bases lay between the germline ends. CDR3 region: CASSPRTEERDTQYF. The CDR3 nucleotides are TGTGCCAGCAGCCCACGGACAGAAGAACGAGATACGCAGTATTTT.

This clonotype occurred a few times. The chain employs TRBV14 and TRBJ2-1, with 7 bases identical to TRBD2. Germline-derived CDR1 and CDR2 are SGHDN and FVKESK. This CDR3 contains 19 residues. V gave up 0 bases and J gave up 8 bases; unmatched junction bases: 19. CDR3 in amino acids: CASSQDRPRGRIRDHEQFF. In DNA form, the CDR3 reads TGTGCCAGCAGCCAAGATAGACCACGCGGGAGAATCAGGGACCATGAGCAGTTCTTC.

The sample holds a few counts of this clonotype. This rearrangement joins TRBV20-1 to TRBJ1-2; D uncertain. Germline CDR1 DFQATT, CDR2 SNEGSKA (reference sequence). The CDR3 totals 14 residues. Trimming took 1 base from V and 0 from J, leaving 9 bases between them. CDR3 sequence reads: CSARVVSSNYGYTF. DNA for the CDR3: TGCAGTGCTAGAGTCGTCTCCTCTAACTATGGCTACACCTTC.

The chain recombines TRBV21-1 with TRBJ2-7; the D call of TRBD1 is as the table states it, not checked on the DNA. TRBV21-1 is annotated as a pseudogene. This CDR3 is 15 amino acids long. CDR3 sequence reads: CASSADRGENYEQYF. CDR3 in DNA: TGTGCCAGCAGCGCAGACAGGGGCGAAAACTACGAGCAGTACTTC.

V gene TRBV6-5 combines with J gene TRBJ1-6; D is undetermined. There are 14 residues in the CDR3. Between the trimmed V and J ends, which lost 4 bases and 5 bases, there was a span of 9 bases. Germline values: CDR1 MNHEY, CDR2 SVGAGI. CDR3 region: CASSLKGNNSPLHF. DNA of the CDR3: TGTGCCAGCAGTTTAAAGGGAAATAATTCACCCCTCCACTTT.

DNA for the CDR3: TGTGCCAGCAGTGTGTGGGACGTCAGCTCTGGAAACACCATATATTTT. Translating it yields CASSVWDVSSGNTIYF. This rearrangement joins TRBV25-1 to TRBJ1-3; maybe TRBD1 (5 bases). CDR3 length: 16 residues. V dropped 4 bases and J dropped 0 bases, with 13 bases sitting between them. CDR1 and CDR2 (germline): MGHDK, SYGVNS.

This clonotype showed up just a few times. The chain employs TRBV6-1 and TRBJ2-7, with TRBD1 as a possible D gene (6 bases). V shed 6 bases and J shed 4 bases, with 13 bases lying between them. There are 13 residues in the CDR3. CDR1 and CDR2 from the germline V gene are MNHNS and SASEGT. The CDR3 bases are TGTGCCAGCAGAATGGGACAATTTTACGAGCAGTACTTC. Translation: CASRMGQFYEQYF.

This rearrangement joins TRBV3-1 to TRBJ2-1; D unresolved. With 4 bases removed from V and 2 bases from J, the gap between germline ends came to 15 bases. The CDR3 loop spans 16 amino acids. Germline V lookup: CDR1 LGHDT, CDR2 YNNKEL (reference sequence). As DNA, the CDR3 is TGTGCCAGCAGCCTTAGCATGAACCTCCCCTACAATGAGCAGTTCTTC. It codes for CASSLSMNLPYNEQFF.

The chain joins TRBV3-1 to TRBJ2-2, with D uncertain. Trimming left V 1 base short and J 7 bases short, with 7 bases between. Germline assignment: CDR1 LGHDT and CDR2 YNNKEL (reference sequence). This CDR3 is built from 13 residues. The CDR3 sequence: CASSQGSVGELFF. For the CDR3, the DNA is TGTGCCAGCAGCCAAGGGTCTGTCGGGGAGCTGTTTTTT.

This clonotype was counted ten times or more. The chain uses TRBV19 and TRBJ2-3; tentative D call: TRBD1 (6 bases). V dropped 3 bases and J dropped 2 bases, with 12 bases sitting between them. CDR1 is LNHDA, CDR2 SQIVND, per germline (reference sequence). CDR3 length: 15 residues. CDR3 loop: CASSMGAGLTDTQYF. CDR3 in DNA: TGTGCCAGTAGTATGGGGGCTGGGCTCACAGATACGCAGTATTTT.

This clonotype came up a few times. The J gene is TRBJ1-5, the V gene TRBV20-1; D gene ambiguous. The CDR3 contains 13 residues. CDR1 and CDR2 from the germline V gene are DFQATT and SNEGSKA (reference sequence). Deletions cut 1 base from V and 0 bases from J, with 4 bases between. The CDR3: CSARGDSNQPQHF. CDR3 sequence (DNA): TGCAGTGCTAGAGGAGATAGCAATCAGCCCCAGCATTTT.

In its sample, this clonotype was seen a few times. The chain joins TRBV6-2 or TRBV6-3 to TRBJ2-5; D not certain. The CDR3 length is 11 residues. Trimming shortened V by 4 bases and J by 5 bases, and 5 bases separated the two germline ends. CDR1 is MNHEY, CDR2 SVGEGT, per germline. The CDR3 region has the DNA TGTGCCAGCAGTTCTCCGGAGACCCAGTACTTC. It is translated as CASSSPETQYF.

This clonotype was seen at least ten times. This rearrangement joins TRBV5-6 to TRBJ2-4; D is tentatively TRBD1 or TRBD2 (5 bases each). Germline assignment: CDR1 SGHDT and CDR2 YYEEEE. V lost 1 base and J 5 bases, leaving 13 bases between the germline ends. The CDR3 is made up of 15 amino acids. CDR3 amino acids: CASSLSGRVQNIQYF. The CDR3 bases are TGTGCCAGCAGCTTGAGCGGCAGGGTCCAAAACATTCAGTACTTC.

In this sample, this clonotype turned up a few times. CDR3 sequence reads: CSASGTSGGANYEQYF. Here the CDR3 DNA reads TGCAGTGCTAGTGGGACTAGCGGGGGGGCGAACTACGAGCAGTACTTC. This chain joins TRBV20-1 and TRBJ2-7; TRBD2 aligns across 16 bases. The CDR3 has 16 amino acids. Trimming cost V 3 bases and J 3 bases; bases outside gene matches: 5. Germline CDR1 and CDR2: DFQATT and SNEGSKA (reference sequence).

V usage is TRBV5-6 and J usage is TRBJ1-1; D is ambiguous. This CDR3 has 15 residues. V was clipped by 2 bases and J by 1 base, with 12 bases between them. Germline-derived CDR1 and CDR2 are SGHDT and YYEEEE. The CDR3 DNA reads TGTGCCAGCAGCTTCACCAGATGGAAGAACACTGAAGCTTTCTTT. This codes for CASSFTRWKNTEAFF.

The V and J genes are TRBV7-2 and TRBJ2-1; 8 nucleotides line up with TRBD2. Germline V gene lookup returns CDR1 SGHTA and CDR2 FQGNSA. The CDR3 length is 13 residues. The V segment lost 3 bases and the J segment 11 bases; nucleotides outside the gene matches: 6. The CDR3 DNA sequence: TGTGCCAGCAGCTTCGATACTAGCGGACAGCAGTTCTTC. Protein: CASSFDTSGQQFF.

This clonotype came up many times. The V call is TRBV20-1, the J call TRBJ2-3; D is tentatively TRBD1 or TRBD2 (6 bases each). The germline V gene encodes CDR1 DFQATT and CDR2 SNEGSKA (reference sequence). V lost 2 bases and J lost 1, with 16 bases in between. The CDR3 has 16 amino acids. CDR3 sequence reads: CSARLGGLRGTDTQYF. The CDR3 nucleotides are TGCAGTGCTAGACTAGGGGGGCTACGGGGCACAGATACGCAGTATTTT.

This chain connects TRBV12-3 or TRBV12-4 to TRBJ2-1, with TRBD1 matching 9 bases. The CDR3 sequence is 14 residues long. The J segment lost 10 bases and the V segment lost 3 bases, leaving 7 bases of the junction unmatched. The CDR3 protein is CASSFEQGAWEQFF. The CDR3 region has the DNA TGTGCCAGCAGTTTTGAACAGGGGGCTTGGGAGCAGTTCTTC.

The genes are TRBV12-3 or TRBV12-4 and TRBJ2-5; the D gene is possibly TRBD2 (6 bases). The V end was cut by 7 bases, the J end by 2 bases, with 17 bases between. The CDR3 extends over 15 amino acids. This chain's CDR3 is CASTLGWGRQETQYF. CDR3 nucleotide sequence: TGTGCCAGCACCCTAGGGTGGGGGAGGCAAGAGACCCAGTACTTC.

This clonotype has a single count. This rearrangement joins TRBV11-2 to TRBJ2-3; the D is unclear. The CDR3 runs 14 residues. Trimming cost V 5 bases and J 4 bases, with 13 bases left between them. The V gene's germline CDR1 is SGHAT and CDR2 FQNNGV. CDR3: CASSPGIRADTQYF. The CDR3 nucleotides read TGTGCCAGCAGCCCTGGCATCCGGGCAGATACGCAGTATTTT.

The chain is built from TRBV20-1 and TRBJ2-2; D gene uncertain. Trimming stripped 6 bases from V and 4 bases from J, with 9 bases between. Germline V gives CDR1 DFQATT, CDR2 SNEGSKA (reference sequence). The CDR3 spans 12 residues. The CDR3 is CSADLGTGELFF. Written as DNA, the CDR3 is TGCAGTGCCGACTTGGGCACCGGGGAGCTGTTTTTT.